This T cell receptor (beta chain) was sequenced for a study of sequential checkpoint blockade in melanoma. The treatment here: randomized to nivolumab then ipilimumab (arm A) or the reverse (arm B). Sequenced by immunoSEQ multiplex PCR; TCRdb stores in-frame clones only, minus some. Of about 17,000 clones detected, about 69% appear once; the ten largest clones hold 18%. This clone appeared a single time. The sequence derives from a human donor with melanoma. The sample consisted of CD8+ T cells sorted from blood (inferred from file names), taken from a patient given nivolumab and ipilimumab in sequence.

The CDR3, as DNA: TGTGCCAGCAGCCAGACAGGGGGCCTCCCCACATGGGAAAAACTGTTTTTT. Its translation is CASSQTGGLPTWEKLFF. The chain links TRBV7-6 to TRBJ1-4; 10 bases agree with TRBD1. V dropped 5 bases and J dropped 8; count of bases not matched to a gene: 14. There are 17 residues in the CDR3. Looked up from germline, CDR1 is SGHVS and CDR2 is FNYEAQ.